This T cell receptor beta chain was profiled in a study of cytomegalovirus exposure and HLA in healthy donors. Overall study findings and caveats: The study reported that TCR beta sequences accurately predicted HLA-A and HLA-B alleles in most subjects. Many donors shared some public TCRs, even though most TCR sequences were rare.

About this clone: Its specificity is unknown.

This CDR3 is built from 16 residues. It was with 60 Vbeta and 13 Jbeta primers that the PCR ran. This table comes from immunoSEQ multiplex PCR, and its TCRdb copy is limited to in-frame clones, with some not included. The sample contains over 70,000 clones, just under 75% of which appear only once. Sequenced input: PBMCs. This clonotype was obtained from a human donor in good health. The V gene is TRBV12-1, the J gene TRBJ1-5. TRBV12-1 is a known pseudogene. In DNA form, the CDR3 reads TGTGCCAGCAGCCTCTTCGGGGGAATGGGCAATCAGCCCCAGCATTTT. Protein product: CASSLFGGMGNQPQHF.